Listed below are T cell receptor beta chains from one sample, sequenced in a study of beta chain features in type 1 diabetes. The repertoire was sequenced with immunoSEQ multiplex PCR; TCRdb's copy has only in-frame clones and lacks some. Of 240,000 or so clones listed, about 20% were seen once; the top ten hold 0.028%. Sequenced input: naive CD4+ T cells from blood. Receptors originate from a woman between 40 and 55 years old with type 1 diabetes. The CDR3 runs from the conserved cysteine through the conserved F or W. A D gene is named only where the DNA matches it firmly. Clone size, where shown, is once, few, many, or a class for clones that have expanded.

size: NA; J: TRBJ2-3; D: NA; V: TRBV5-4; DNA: TGTGCCAGCAGCTTGGCAGGGTCGGATACGCAGTATTTT; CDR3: CASSLAGSDTQYF
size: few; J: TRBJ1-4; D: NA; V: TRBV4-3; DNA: TGCGCCAGCAGCGGATACGCGGGCCATAATGAAAAACTGTTTTTT; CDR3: CASSGYAGHNEKLFF
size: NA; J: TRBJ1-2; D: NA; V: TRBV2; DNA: TGTGCCAGCAGTTTTCAGGGGAACTATGGCTACACCTTC; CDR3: CASSFQGNYGYTF
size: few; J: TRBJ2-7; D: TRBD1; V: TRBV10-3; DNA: TGTGCCATCAGTGTCGGACAGGCGTCCTACGAGCAGTACTTC; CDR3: CAISVGQASYEQYF
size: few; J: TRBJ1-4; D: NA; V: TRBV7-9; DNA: TGTGCCAGCAGCTCCCGAGGAACAACTAATGAAAAACTGTTTTTT; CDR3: CASSSRGTTNEKLFF
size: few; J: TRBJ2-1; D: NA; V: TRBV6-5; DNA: TGTGCCAGCAGCCCGTCCGGCTCCTACAATGAGCAGTTCTTC; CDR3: CASSPSGSYNEQFF
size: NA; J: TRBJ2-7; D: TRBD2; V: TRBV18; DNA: TGTGCCAGCTCACTGACTAGCGGGCCCTACGAGCAGTACTTC; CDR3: CASSLTSGPYEQYF
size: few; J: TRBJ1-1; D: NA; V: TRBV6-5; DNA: TGTGCCAGCAGTTACTCGAACGGGGACACTGAAGCTTTCTTT; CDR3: CASSYSNGDTEAFF
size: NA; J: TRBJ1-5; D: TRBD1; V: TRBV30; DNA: TGTGCCTGGATGCCCGGGACAGGCTATGATCAGCCCCAGCATTTT; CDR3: CAWMPGTGYDQPQHF
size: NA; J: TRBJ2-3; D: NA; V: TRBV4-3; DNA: TGCGCCAGCAGCCAAGGTCGTTCTCCAGATACGCAGTATTTT; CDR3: CASSQGRSPDTQYF
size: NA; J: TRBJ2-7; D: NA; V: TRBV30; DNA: TGTGCCTGGGGACTGGCCTACGAGCAGTACTTC; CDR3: CAWGLAYEQYF
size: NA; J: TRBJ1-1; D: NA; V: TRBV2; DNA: TGTGCCAGCAGTGAACAGGGGAGAACTGAAGCTTTCTTT; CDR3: CASSEQGRTEAFF
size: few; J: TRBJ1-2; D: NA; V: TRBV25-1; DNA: TGTGCCAGCAGTACCGAGGGCAGGGGCTATGGCTACACCTTC; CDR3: CASSTEGRGYGYTF
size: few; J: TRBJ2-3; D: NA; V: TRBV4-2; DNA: TGTGCCAGCACCCTTTGGCGGGGTGGGGATACGCAGTATTTT; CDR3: CASTLWRGGDTQYF
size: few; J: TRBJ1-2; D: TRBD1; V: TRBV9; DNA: TGTGCCAGCAGCGTAGCCGGGACAGGGAATTTCTATGGCTACACCTTC; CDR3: CASSVAGTGNFYGYTF
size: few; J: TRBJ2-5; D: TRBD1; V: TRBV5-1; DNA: TGCGCCAGCAGCACAGGGGACGAGACCCAGTACTTC; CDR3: CASSTGDETQYF
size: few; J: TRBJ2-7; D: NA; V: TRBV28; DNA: TGTGCCAGCAGTTTGTCCAGGTATTACGAGCAGTACTTC; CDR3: CASSLSRYYEQYF
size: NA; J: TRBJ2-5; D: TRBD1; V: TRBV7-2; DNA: TGTGCCAGCAGCTTCCTGACAGGGGGCCTAGAGACCCAGTACTTC; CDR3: CASSFLTGGLETQYF
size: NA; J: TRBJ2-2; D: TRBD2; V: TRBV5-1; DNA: TGCGCCAGCAGCTTGGGGGGTACTAGCGACGCCGGGGAGCTGTTTTTT; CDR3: CASSLGGTSDAGELFF
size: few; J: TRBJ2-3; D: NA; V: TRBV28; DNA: TGTGCCAGCCGCTACCCCCCAGATACGCAGTATTTT; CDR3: CASRYPPDTQYF
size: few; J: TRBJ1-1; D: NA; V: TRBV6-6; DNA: TGTGCCAGCAGTTACCGGGGAGGGTCCTACACTGAAGCTTTCTTT; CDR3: CASSYRGGSYTEAFF
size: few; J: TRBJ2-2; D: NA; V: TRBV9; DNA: TGTGCCAGCAGCGTAATCGGTGACACCGGGGAGCTGTTTTTT; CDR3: CASSVIGDTGELFF
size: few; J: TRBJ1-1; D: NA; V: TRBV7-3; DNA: TGTGCCAGCAGTTTCCAGGGAGGCAGGCCTGGGAACACTGAAGCTTTCTTT; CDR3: CASSFQGGRPGNTEAFF
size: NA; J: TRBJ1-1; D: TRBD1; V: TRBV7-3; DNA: TGTGCCAGCAGCCCAGGGGGCGCGCCTGAAGCTTTCTTT; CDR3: CASSPGGAPEAFF
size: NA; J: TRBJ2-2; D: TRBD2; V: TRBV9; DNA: TGTGCCAGCAGGAGCGGGAGGGCCGACACCGGGGAGCTGTTTTTT; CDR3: CASRSGRADTGELFF
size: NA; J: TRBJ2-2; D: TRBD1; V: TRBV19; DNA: TGTGCCAGCGATGCATCTGGACAGGGGAACACCGGGGAGCTGTTTTTT; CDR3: CASDASGQGNTGELFF
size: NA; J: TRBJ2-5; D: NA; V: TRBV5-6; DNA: TGTGCCAGCAGCTTTGAGGGCGAGACCCAGTACTTC; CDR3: CASSFEGETQYF
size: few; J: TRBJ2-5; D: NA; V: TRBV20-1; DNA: TGCAGTGCCATAGGGGGGGCGACCCAGTACTTC; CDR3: CSAIGGATQYF
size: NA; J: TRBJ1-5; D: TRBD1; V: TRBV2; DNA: TGTGCCAGCAGTGGTACGGGACAGGTAGATCAGCCCCAGCATTTT; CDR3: CASSGTGQVDQPQHF
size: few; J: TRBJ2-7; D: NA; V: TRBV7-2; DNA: TGTGCCAGCAGCTTCAGCTACGAGCAGTACTTC; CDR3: CASSFSYEQYF
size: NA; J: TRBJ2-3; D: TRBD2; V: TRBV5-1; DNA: TGCGCCAGCAGCCCTAGACTAGCGGAGAGCACAGATACGCAGTATTTT; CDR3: CASSPRLAESTDTQYF
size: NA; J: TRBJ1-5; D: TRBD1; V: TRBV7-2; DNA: TGTGCCAGCAGCTCGGACAGGGGAAGCAATCAGCCCCAGCATTTT; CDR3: CASSSDRGSNQPQHF
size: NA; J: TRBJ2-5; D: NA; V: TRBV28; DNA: TGTGCCAGCAGTTTGGGCCCACTAGGGGAGACCCAGTACTTC; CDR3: CASSLGPLGETQYF
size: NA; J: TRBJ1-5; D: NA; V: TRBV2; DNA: TGTGCCAGCAGTGGGACAGCTTACAGCGGTCAGCCCCAGCATTTT; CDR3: CASSGTAYSGQPQHF
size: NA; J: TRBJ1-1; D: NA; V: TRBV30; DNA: TGTGCCTGGAGTAGGACAAATGAAGCTTTCTTT; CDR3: CAWSRTNEAFF
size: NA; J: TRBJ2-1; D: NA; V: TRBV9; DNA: TGTGCCAGCAGCGGCGGGATCCTCTACAATGAGCAGTTCTTC; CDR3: CASSGGILYNEQFF
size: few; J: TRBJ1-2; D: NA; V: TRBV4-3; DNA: TGCGCCAGCAACTTCACATGGACAGACACTTCCTATGGCTACACCTTC; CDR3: CASNFTWTDTSYGYTF
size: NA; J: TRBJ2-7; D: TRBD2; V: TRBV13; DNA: TGTGCCAGCAGCTTACGAGGGAGGGCGATAGCGGGAGTCGGCGAGCAGTACTTC; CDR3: CASSLRGRAIAGVGEQYF
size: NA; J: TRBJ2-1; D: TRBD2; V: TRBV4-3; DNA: TGCGCCAGCAGCCAAGAATCCCACCTAGCGGGGAACTACAATGAGCAGTTCTTC; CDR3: CASSQESHLAGNYNEQFF
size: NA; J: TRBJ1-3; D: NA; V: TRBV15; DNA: TGTGCCACCAGCAGAGAGAAACTCACCGTCTCTGGAAACACCATATATTTT; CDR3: CATSREKLTVSGNTIYF
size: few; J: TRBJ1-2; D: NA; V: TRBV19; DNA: TGTGCCAGTAGTGCTCAGGGATATGGCTACACCTTC; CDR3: CASSAQGYGYTF
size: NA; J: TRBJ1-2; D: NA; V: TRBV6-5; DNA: TGTGCCAGCAGTTACTCGCCGGGGGGCTATGGCTACACCTTC; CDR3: CASSYSPGGYGYTF